One T cell receptor beta chain is described in this entry. Produced via immunoSEQ multiplex PCR; TCRdb's table is partial and in-frame only. The sample has 1,500,000 or so clones, roughly 98.5% seen once; the top ten hold 0.36%. CDR1 SGHKS and CDR2 YYEKEE come from the germline V gene (reference sequence). The trim removed 2 bases at V and 3 bases at J, leaving 6 bases unmatched. There are 16 residues in the CDR3. The sample belongs to a study of shared clonotypes between healthy human individuals. Sequences were obtained from naive CD4+ T cells sorted from blood. Subset denoted: CD45RA+ positively selected. The chain couples TRBV5-5 to TRBJ2-2; 8 nucleotides match TRBD1. The receptor was isolated from a man aged 25 to 45 in good health. CDR3 sequence: CASSFRPGQDTGELFF. The CDR3 nucleotides are TGTGCCAGCAGCTTCCGACCGGGACAGGACACCGGGGAGCTGTTTTTT.